This TCR beta chain was found in a study of CD8 T cells in Susac syndrome. The V gene end was trimmed by 4 bases and the J gene end by 1 base; junction bases not matched to a gene: 3. The CDR3 has 14 amino acids. The germline V gene encodes CDR1 MNHEY and CDR2 SVGEGT. Study-level results: As the study acknowledged, the number of individuals who were part of its TCR sequencing and HLA analysis was relatively small.

TCR beta sequences were obtained from blood CD8+ and CD4+ T cells. Random hexamers were used to reverse transcribe the RNA input (about 0.5 to 1 ug). TCRdb called the immunoSEQ multiplex PCR reads again in MiXCR, with one record for every CDR3 protein. The sample carries 100,000 to 150,000 distinct CDR3 sequences, around 75% recorded once. A remark on this clonotype: Its antigen remains unknown.

The chain employs TRBV6-2 or TRBV6-3 and TRBJ1-1; TRBD1 matches at 7 bases. The sequenced sample was CD8+ T cells from PBMCs. This clonotype was sampled from a human donor with multiple sclerosis. The CDR3 reads CASSSTGRNTEAFF. The DNA of the CDR3 is TGTGCCAGCAGTTCGACAGGGCGGAACACTGAAGCTTTCTTT.